This passage covers 8 T cell receptor beta chains from one sample sequenced in a study of cytomegalovirus exposure and HLA in healthy donors. PCR involved 60 Vbeta and 13 Jbeta primers. The method was immunoSEQ multiplex PCR; TCRdb's version includes in-frame clones alone and lacks a portion of them. The table records some 90,000 clones, around 78% of them present only once. Sequenced material: PBMCs. Receptor source: a man younger than 45 in good health and CMV-seronegative.

The chain recombines TRBV11-2 with TRBJ2-7; possibly TRBD1 for D (5 bases). The CDR3 length is 14 residues. CDR1 SGHAT and CDR2 FQNNGV come from the germline V gene. The V end lost 3 bases, the J end lost 0 bases, and 9 bases lay between the germline ends. CDR3 nucleotide sequence: TGTGCCAGCAGCTTGGGGCGCATCTCCTACGAGCAGTACTTC. Protein product: CASSLGRISYEQYF. The variable domain in full, completed from reference TRBV11-2 and TRBJ2-7, reads EAGVAQSPRYKIIEKRQSVAFWCNPISGHATLYWYQQILGQGPKLLIQFQNNGVVDDSQLPKDRFSAERLKGVDSTLKIQPAKLEDSAVYLCASSLGRISYEQYFGPGTRLTVT.

The V and J genes are TRBV21-1 and TRBJ2-7; the table's D call of TRBD1 was not tested on the DNA. TRBV21-1 is classified as a pseudogene. CDR3 length: 12 amino acids. The CDR3 DNA is TGTGCCAGCAGCAAAGGACAGTTCGAGCAGTACGTC. Its protein product is CASSKGQFEQYV.

The rearrangement joins TRBV27 to TRBJ1-1, with D perhaps TRBD1 (5 bases). CDR1 and CDR2 (germline): MNHEY, SMNVEV (reference sequence). V shed 1 base and J shed 6 bases, with 15 bases lying between them. The CDR3 runs to 15 residues. The DNA for the CDR3 is TGTGCCAGCAGTTTATTTCCAGGGCGGTTAGCTGAAGCTTTCTTT. Translated, it gives CASSLFPGRLAEAFF.

The rearrangement uses TRBV7-3 and TRBJ2-1; 7 nucleotides line up with TRBD2. CDR1 and CDR2 (germline): SGHTA, FQGTGA. The trim removed 5 bases at V and 4 bases at J, leaving 8 bases unmatched. This CDR3 comprises 15 residues. The CDR3 DNA follows: TGTGCCAGCAGCGCCGCCGGGGGGAAGTACAATGAGCAGTTCTTC. Its translation is CASSAAGGKYNEQFF. The full variable domain, with the rest looked up from reference TRBV7-3 and TRBJ2-1, is GAGVSQTPSNKVTEKGKYVELRCDPISGHTALYWYRQSLGQGPEFLIYFQGTGAADDSGLPNDRFFAVRPEGSVSTLKIQRTERGDSAVYLCASSAAGGKYNEQFFGPGTRLTVL.

This chain joins TRBV4-1 and TRBJ2-1; D possibly corresponds to TRBD2 (5 bases). V lost 1 base, J lost 8 bases, and 12 bases lay in between. Per germline, CDR1 MGHRA and CDR2 YSYEKL. The CDR3 is 14 residues long. As DNA, the CDR3 is TGCGCCAGCAGCCAAGTAGAGGGCTTTGATGAGCAGTTCTTC. It specifies CASSQVEGFDEQFF.

V usage is TRBV7-9 and J usage is TRBJ2-2; D remains ambiguous. Trimming shortened V by 3 bases and J by 1 base, and 9 bases separated the two germline ends. Germline loops: CDR1 SEHNR, CDR2 FQNEAQ (reference sequence). This CDR3 region has 15 residues. The CDR3 coding sequence is TGTGCCAGCAGCTTCATGACAAAGAACACCGGGGAGCTGTTTTTT. This encodes CASSFMTKNTGELFF.

This sequence joins TRBV9 and TRBJ1-2; 10 nucleotides align to TRBD1. The trim removed 3 bases at V and 4 bases at J, leaving 9 bases unmatched. The CDR3 runs to 16 residues. Germline CDR1 SGDLS, CDR2 YYNGEE. The CDR3: CASSAPDRGFRYGYTF. CDR3 coding DNA: TGTGCCAGCAGCGCCCCGGACAGGGGGTTTCGCTATGGCTACACCTTC.

The chain is built from TRBV4-1 and TRBJ1-4, with unresolved D. The V gene lost 0 bases and the J gene lost 3 bases, with 17 bases spanning the gap. There are 18 residues in the CDR3. Per germline, CDR1 MGHRA and CDR2 YSYEKL. The CDR3 spells CASSQDKGGVRANEKLFF. CDR3 sequence (DNA): TGCGCCAGCAGCCAAGATAAAGGCGGGGTTCGCGCTAATGAAAAACTGTTTTTT.